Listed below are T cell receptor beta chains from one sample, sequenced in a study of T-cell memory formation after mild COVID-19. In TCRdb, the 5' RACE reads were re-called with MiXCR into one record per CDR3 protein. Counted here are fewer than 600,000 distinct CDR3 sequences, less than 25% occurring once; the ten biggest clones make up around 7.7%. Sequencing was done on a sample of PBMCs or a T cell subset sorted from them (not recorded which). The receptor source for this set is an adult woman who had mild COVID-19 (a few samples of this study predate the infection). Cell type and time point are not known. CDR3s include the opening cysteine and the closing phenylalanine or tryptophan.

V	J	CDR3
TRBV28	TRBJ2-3	CASSPLAGGLGLADTQYF
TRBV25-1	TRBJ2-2	CASSRDPGQGTGELFF
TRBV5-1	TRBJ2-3	CASSLLRGADTQYF
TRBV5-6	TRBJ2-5	CASSLWTSGSQETQYF
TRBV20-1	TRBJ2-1	CSARVSDRGNNEQFF
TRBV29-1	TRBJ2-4	CSVGDGGIKVDIQYF
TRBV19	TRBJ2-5	CASRGLAGVKETQYF
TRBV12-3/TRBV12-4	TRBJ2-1	CASRYLNEQFF
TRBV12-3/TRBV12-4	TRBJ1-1	CASRTGVTMNTEAFF
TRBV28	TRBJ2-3	CASSFRPEDPVTDTQYF
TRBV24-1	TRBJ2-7	CATSDQKPRPVYEQYF
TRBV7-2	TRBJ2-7	CASSLTSSGQSYEQYF